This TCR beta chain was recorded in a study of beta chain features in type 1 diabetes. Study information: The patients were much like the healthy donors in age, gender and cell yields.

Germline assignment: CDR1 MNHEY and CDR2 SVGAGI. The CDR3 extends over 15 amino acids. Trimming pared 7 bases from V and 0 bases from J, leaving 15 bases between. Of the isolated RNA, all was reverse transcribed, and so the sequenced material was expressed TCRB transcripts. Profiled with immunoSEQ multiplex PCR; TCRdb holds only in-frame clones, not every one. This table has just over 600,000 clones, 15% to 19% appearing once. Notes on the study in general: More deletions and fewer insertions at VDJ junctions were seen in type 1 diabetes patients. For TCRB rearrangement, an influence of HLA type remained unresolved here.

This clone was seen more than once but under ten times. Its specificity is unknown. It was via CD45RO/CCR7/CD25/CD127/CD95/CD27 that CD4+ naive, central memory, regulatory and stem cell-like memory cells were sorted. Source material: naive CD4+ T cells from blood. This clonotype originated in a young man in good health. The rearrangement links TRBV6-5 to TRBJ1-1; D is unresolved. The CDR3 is CASTPLPRLNTEAFF. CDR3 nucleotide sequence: TGTGCCAGCACCCCGTTACCGCGATTGAACACTGAAGCTTTCTTT.